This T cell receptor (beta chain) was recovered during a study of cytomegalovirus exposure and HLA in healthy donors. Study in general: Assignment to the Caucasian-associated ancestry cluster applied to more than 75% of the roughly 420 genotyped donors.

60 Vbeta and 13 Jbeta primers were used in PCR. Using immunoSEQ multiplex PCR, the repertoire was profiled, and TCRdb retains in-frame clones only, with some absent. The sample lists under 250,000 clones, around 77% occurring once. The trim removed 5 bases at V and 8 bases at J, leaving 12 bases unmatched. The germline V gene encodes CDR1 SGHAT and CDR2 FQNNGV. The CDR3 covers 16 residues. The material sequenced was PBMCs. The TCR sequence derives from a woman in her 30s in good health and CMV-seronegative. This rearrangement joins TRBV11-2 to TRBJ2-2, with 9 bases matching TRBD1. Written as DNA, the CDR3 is TGTGCCAGCAGCCCAATCCGGGACAGGGCATCTGGGGAGCTGTTTTTT. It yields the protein CASSPIRDRASGELFF.